What follows are 25 T cell receptor beta chains derived from one specimen sequenced in a study of human T cells and chemical hapten exposure (dated by TCRdb to the early 2020s). The time point label of this sample denotes: healthy volunteer bleed at 2 weeks. Total RNA was extracted from unfractionated whole blood that had been collected in Tempus Blood RNA tubes. Library preparation was by RACE. TCRdb lists the instrument as NextSeq 500. TCRdb applied fastp at Q25 and MiXCR to the public reads, then kept only in-frame beta chains. Here each entry gathers all rows of one CDR3 protein and keeps the most common genes and DNA. A total of about 45,000 distinct CDR3 sequences appear in this sample, 4% to 4.5% of them only once. The ten biggest clones cover about 5.8% of the sample. The sequenced material came from whole blood. The receptors come from a human donor in good health. Some clones in this sample may be carry-over from other donors' samples.

The table lists this clonotype with a few counts. The rearrangement joins TRBV5-1 to TRBJ1-1, with 10 bases lining up with TRBD1. Germline V gene sequence: CDR1 SGHRS, CDR2 YFSETQ. V was clipped by 3 bases and J by 8 bases; unmatched bases: 13. This CDR3 is built from 16 residues. DNA of the CDR3: TGCGCCAGCAGCTCGTCCTCCGGGACAGGGGCCTTGGAAGCTTTCTTT. Protein product: CASSSSSGTGALEAFF.

The chain has TRBV24-1 and TRBJ2-7; no clear D gene. Germline V gene lookup returns CDR1 KGHDR and CDR2 SFDVKD. V was pared by 2 bases and J by 7 bases, with 11 bases between. The CDR3 has 13 amino acids. The chain's CDR3 is CATSDSDRFEQYF. The DNA of the CDR3 is TGTGCCACCAGTGATTCGGACCGCTTTGAGCAGTACTTC.

This clonotype was counted at least ten times. The V call is TRBV6-6, the J call TRBJ1-2; no clear D gene. Germline values: CDR1 MNHNY, CDR2 SVGAGI (reference sequence). The CDR3 is 10 residues long. Trimming shortened V by 10 bases and J by 8 bases, and 11 bases separated the two germline ends. The CDR3 sequence is CATWARGYTF. Here the CDR3 DNA reads TGTGCCACCTGGGCTCGAGGCTACACCTTC.

This clonotype was recorded many times. The chain joins TRBV5-1 to TRBJ1-1, with D tentatively TRBD1 (5 bases). The germline gives CDR1 SGHRS, CDR2 YFSETQ. V lost 2 bases and J lost 7, with 12 bases in between. This CDR3 is 13 amino acids long. DNA for the CDR3: TGCGCCAGCAGCTTAGGGACTCTATATGAAGCTTTCTTT. Protein product: CASSLGTLYEAFF. Full variable domain (missing parts from reference TRBV5-1 and TRBJ1-1): KAGVTQTPRYLIKTRGQQVTLSCSPISGHRSVSWYQQTPGQGLQFLFEYFSETQRNKGNFPGRFSGRQFSNSRSEMNVSTLELGDSALYLCASSLGTLYEAFFGQGTRLTVV.

This clonotype occurred many times. The J gene is TRBJ2-1, the V gene TRBV29-1, with D possibly matching TRBD2 (6 bases). With 4 bases removed from V and 6 bases from J, the gap between germline ends came to 7 bases. Germline V gives CDR1 SQVTM, CDR2 ANQGSEA. CDR3 size: 11 residues. The CDR3 DNA is TGCAGCGTTGGGGGAGGCAATGAGCAGTTCTTC. Translation: CSVGGGNEQFF.

A few counts support this clonotype. The J gene is TRBJ1-5, the V gene TRBV19; D ambiguous. Germline CDR1 reads LNHDA; CDR2 reads SQIVND (reference sequence). The CDR3 loop spans 12 amino acids. V was shortened by 2 bases and J by 4 bases, with 3 bases between the two germline ends. For the CDR3, the DNA is TGTGCCAGTAGTATAAGTAATCAGCCCCAGCATTTT. This sequence encodes CASSISNQPQHF. Supplemented by reference TRBV19 and TRBJ1-5, the full variable domain reads DGGITQSPKYLFRKEGQNVTLSCEQNLNHDAMYWYRQDPGQGLRLIYYSQIVNDFQKGDIAEGYSVSREKKESFPLTVTSAQKNPTAFYLCASSISNQPQHFGDGTRLSIL.

This clonotype was observed at least ten times. The chain has TRBV20-1 and TRBJ1-5, with D tentatively TRBD1 (5 bases). Germline assignment: CDR1 DFQATT and CDR2 SNEGSKA (reference sequence). The CDR3 is 13 residues long. V was cut by 6 bases and J by 3 bases, with 12 bases left in between. CDR3 sequence reads: CSAGDGPNQPQHF. CDR3 in DNA: TGCAGTGCCGGGGACGGACCCAATCAGCCCCAGCATTTT.

This clonotype was detected ten times or more. V usage is TRBV28 and J usage is TRBJ1-4; TRBD1 is a possible D gene (5 bases). Germline V gene sequence: CDR1 MDHEN, CDR2 SYDVKM. Deletions cut 8 bases from V and 5 bases from J, with 18 bases between. This CDR3 is 15 amino acids long. The CDR3 sequence is CASGGYYGENEKLFF. In DNA, the CDR3 is TGTGCCAGCGGGGGTTATTACGGAGAGAATGAAAAACTGTTTTTT. Variable domain in full (rest from reference TRBV28 and TRBJ1-4): DVKVTQSSRYLVKRTGEKVFLECVQDMDHENMFWYRQDPGLGLRLIYFSYDVKMKEKGDIPEGYSVSREKKERFSLILESASTNQTSMYLCASGGYYGENEKLFFGSGTQLSVL.

The chain is built from TRBV5-1 and TRBJ2-7; 10 bases match TRBD1. The V gene's germline CDR1 is SGHRS and CDR2 YFSETQ. V was pared by 4 bases and J by 4 bases, with 2 bases of the junction left unmatched. This CDR3 has 13 amino acids. Here the CDR3 reads CASSVDRGYEQYF. DNA of the CDR3: TGCGCCAGCAGCGTGGACAGGGGGTACGAGCAGTACTTC. The full variable domain, rest sourced from reference TRBV5-1 and TRBJ2-7, is KAGVTQTPRYLIKTRGQQVTLSCSPISGHRSVSWYQQTPGQGLQFLFEYFSETQRNKGNFPGRFSGRQFSNSRSEMNVSTLELGDSALYLCASSVDRGYEQYFGPGTRLTVT.

This clonotype was picked up many times. The rearrangement uses TRBV4-1 and TRBJ2-5; TRBD1 matches 8 bases. CDR1 MGHRA and CDR2 YSYEKL come from the germline V gene. This CDR3 is 14 amino acids long. V was clipped by 4 bases and J by 4 bases; unmatched bases: 5. The CDR3 bases are TGCGCCAGCAGCCGAGCAGGGACAGGAGAGACCCAGTACTTC. This gives the protein CASSRAGTGETQYF.

This clonotype was counted ten times or more. This chain links TRBV6-5 with TRBJ1-5; D is unresolved. Germline CDR1 reads MNHEY; CDR2 reads SVGAGI. There are 14 residues in the CDR3. V shed 3 bases and J shed 3 bases, with 9 bases lying between them. CDR3 residues: CASSYPVSNQPQHF. DNA of the CDR3: TGTGCCAGCAGTTATCCAGTTTCCAATCAGCCCCAGCATTTT.

This clonotype was seen repeatedly, ten times or more. The V call is TRBV11-2, the J call TRBJ1-5; 7 positions agree with TRBD1. The V gene's germline CDR1 is SGHAT and CDR2 FQNNGV. This CDR3 spans 13 amino acids. V was pared by 8 bases and J by 4 bases, with 5 bases of the junction left unmatched. This CDR3 reads CASRQGGNQPQHF. The DNA of the CDR3 is TGTGCCAGCCGACAGGGCGGGAATCAGCCCCAGCATTTT. Looking up the rest from reference TRBV11-2 and TRBJ1-5 gives the full variable domain: EAGVAQSPRYKIIEKRQSVAFWCNPISGHATLYWYQQILGQGPKLLIQFQNNGVVDDSQLPKDRFSAERLKGVDSTLKIQPAKLEDSAVYLCASRQGGNQPQHFGDGTRLSIL.

This clonotype was detected ten times or more. J is TRBJ1-2 and V is TRBV27, with D tentatively TRBD1 (5 bases). The length of the CDR3 is 15 residues. Germline-derived CDR1 and CDR2 are MNHEY and SMNVEV (reference sequence). V gave up 0 bases and J gave up 4 bases, with 12 bases separating them. The CDR3 coding sequence is TGTGCCAGCAGTTTATCGCTTGGGACGGTCTATGGCTACACCTTC. Protein product: CASSLSLGTVYGYTF.

Many counts were recorded for this clonotype. The chain uses TRBV7-9 and TRBJ2-1; 11 bases are a match to TRBD2. V was clipped by 2 bases and J by 5 bases; unmatched bases: 23. The length of the CDR3 is 22 residues. Germline values: CDR1 SEHNR, CDR2 FQNEAQ (reference sequence). CDR3 sequence (DNA): TGTGCCAGCAGCTTATTCTTACCGGGACTAGCGGCCAACCGGGACCCTAACAATGAGCAGTTCTTC. Translating gives CASSLFLPGLAANRDPNNEQFF.

This clonotype was observed many times. V gene TRBV6-5 combines with J gene TRBJ2-3, with TRBD2 matching over 11 bases. This CDR3 is 15 amino acids long. CDR1 and CDR2 from the germline V gene are MNHEY and SVGAGI. The V gene end was trimmed by 5 bases and the J gene end by 4 bases; junction bases not matched to a gene: 5. CDR3 sequence: CASSRLAGRADTQYF. DNA for the CDR3: TGTGCCAGCAGTCGACTAGCGGGAAGGGCAGATACGCAGTATTTT.

The rearrangement links TRBV30 to TRBJ1-5, with 7 positions matching TRBD1. The CDR3 sequence is 13 residues long. J was trimmed by 6 bases and V by 5 bases; bases with no gene match: 7. Germline values: CDR1 GTSNPN, CDR2 SVGIG (reference sequence). In DNA form, the CDR3 reads TGTGCCTGGGGAGGACAGGCGGGTCAGCCCCAGCATTTT. Translating it yields CAWGGQAGQPQHF.

The table lists this clonotype with many counts. This rearrangement joins TRBV5-6 to TRBJ2-7; D is uncertain. Trimming removed 1 base from V and 1 base from J, with 6 bases in between. Germline V CDR1 and CDR2: SGHDT, YYEEEE. This CDR3 spans 13 amino acids. The CDR3 DNA follows: TGTGCCAGCAGCTTGCCGACATCCTACGAGCAGTACTTC. This sequence encodes CASSLPTSYEQYF.

At least ten counts were recorded for this clonotype. The chain is built from TRBV3-1 and TRBJ1-1; maybe TRBD1 (5 bases). This CDR3 contains 14 residues. The ends were cut back, 6 bases at V and 6 bases at J, with 17 bases in the middle. Germline V gene data show CDR1 as LGHDT and CDR2 as YNNKEL (reference sequence). CDR3: CASSAKGGAPEAFF. Here the CDR3 DNA reads TGTGCCAGCAGTGCGAAGGGAGGGGCCCCTGAAGCTTTCTTT.

The sample holds many counts of this clonotype. The rearrangement links TRBV20-1 to TRBJ1-1; D call uncertain. The CDR3 is 11 amino acids. The germline V gene has CDR1 DFQATT and CDR2 SNEGSKA (reference sequence). Trimming took 2 bases from V and 0 from J, leaving 1 base between them. The CDR3 DNA sequence: TGCAGTGCTAGATTGAACACTGAAGCTTTCTTT. Its protein product is CSARLNTEAFF.

Ten or more counts support this clonotype. This chain joins TRBV4-2 and TRBJ2-7, with TRBD2 as a possible D gene (6 bases). The V and J ends lost 4 bases and 7 bases respectively, with 11 bases between them. CDR1 is LGHNA and CDR2 is YNFKEQ in the germline V gene. CDR3 size: 12 residues. The CDR3 nucleotides read TGTGCCAGCAGCCCCGACCTAGCGGAGCAGTACTTC. Residues: CASSPDLAEQYF.

In its sample, this clonotype was seen many times. V and J are TRBV7-6 and TRBJ2-3; possibly TRBD2 for D (7 bases). The CDR3 is 14 residues long. CDR1 is SGHVS and CDR2 is FNYEAQ in the germline V gene. The V and J ends lost 5 bases and 7 bases respectively, with 16 bases between them. The CDR3 nucleotides read TGTGCCAGCAGCCCCCTCCCGGGGGGCCATACGCAGTATTTT. Translated: CASSPLPGGHTQYF.

The chain recombines TRBV29-1 with TRBJ2-7; D ambiguous. V was cut by 4 bases and J by 2 bases, with 9 bases left in between. CDR3 size: 12 residues. Germline V gene lookup returns CDR1 SQVTM and CDR2 ANQGSEA. The CDR3 bases are TGCAGCGTTGTAACTCGGACCTACGAGCAGTACTTC. Its protein is CSVVTRTYEQYF.

As for this clonotype: A much bigger clone sits one base away, suggesting this may be a read error. The V call is TRBV19, the J call TRBJ2-2; TRBD2 might be the D (7 bases). CDR1 is LNHDA, CDR2 SQIVND, per germline (reference sequence). This CDR3 is built from 14 residues. Trimming removed 11 bases at V and 5 bases at J, with 18 bases between. The DNA of the CDR3 is TGTGCCGGTACCCACGGGGGGCCGACCGGGGAGCTGTTTTTT. Its protein product is CAGTHGGPTGELFF. Full variable domain (remainder filled in from reference TRBV19 and TRBJ2-2): DGGITQSPKYLFRKEGQNVTLSCEQNLNHDAMYWYRQDPGQGLRLIYYSQIVNDFQKGDIAEGYSVSREKKESFPLTVTSAQKNPTAFYLCAGTHGGPTGELFFGEGSRLTVL.

The V and J genes are TRBV7-2 and TRBJ2-4; D gene unclear. The CDR3 length is 15 residues. Trimming removed 7 bases at V and 6 bases at J, with 19 bases between. Germline V gene data show CDR1 as SGHTA and CDR2 as FQGNSA. Here the CDR3 reads CASTSPGGNPNIQYF. CDR3 nucleotide sequence: TGTGCCAGCACCTCTCCGGGCGGCAACCCAAACATTCAGTACTTC.

This clonotype was seen many times. The chain joins TRBV5-5 to TRBJ2-1; 11 nucleotides match TRBD2. Germline CDR1 reads SGHKS; CDR2 reads YYEKEE (reference sequence). V shed 4 bases and J 8 bases; nucleotides not matched to a gene: 11. The CDR3 has 16 residues. The CDR3 DNA follows: TGTGCCAGCAGCCTGGGGTGGCTAGCGGGAGGTGATGAGCAGTTCTTC. Its protein product is CASSLGWLAGGDEQFF.